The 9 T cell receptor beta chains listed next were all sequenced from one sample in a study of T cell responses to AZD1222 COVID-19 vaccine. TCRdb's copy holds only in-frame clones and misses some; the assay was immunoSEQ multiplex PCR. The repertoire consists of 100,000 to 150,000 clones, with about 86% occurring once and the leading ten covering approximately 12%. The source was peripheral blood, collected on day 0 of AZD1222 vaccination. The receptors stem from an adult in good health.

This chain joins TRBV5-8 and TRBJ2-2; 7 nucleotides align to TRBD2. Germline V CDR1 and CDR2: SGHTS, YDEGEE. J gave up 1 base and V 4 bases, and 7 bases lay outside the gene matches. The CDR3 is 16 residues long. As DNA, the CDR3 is TGTGCCAGCAGCCGAGGGACTACCATGAACACCGGGGAGCTGTTTTTT. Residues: CASSRGTTMNTGELFF.

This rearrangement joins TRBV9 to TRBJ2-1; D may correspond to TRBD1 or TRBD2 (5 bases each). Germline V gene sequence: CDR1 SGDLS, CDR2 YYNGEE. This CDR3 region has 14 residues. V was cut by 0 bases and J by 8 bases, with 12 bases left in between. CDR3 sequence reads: CASSVEKGSDEQFF. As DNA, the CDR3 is TGTGCCAGCAGCGTAGAGAAGGGGAGCGATGAGCAGTTCTTC.

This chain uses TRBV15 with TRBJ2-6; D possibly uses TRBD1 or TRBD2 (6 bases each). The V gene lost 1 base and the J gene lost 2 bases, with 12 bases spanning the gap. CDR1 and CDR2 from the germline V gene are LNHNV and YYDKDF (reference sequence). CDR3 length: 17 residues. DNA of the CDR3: TGTGCCACCAGCAGAGGCCCGGGGGCAGCTGGGGCCAACGTCCTGACTTTC. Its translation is CATSRGPGAAGANVLTF.

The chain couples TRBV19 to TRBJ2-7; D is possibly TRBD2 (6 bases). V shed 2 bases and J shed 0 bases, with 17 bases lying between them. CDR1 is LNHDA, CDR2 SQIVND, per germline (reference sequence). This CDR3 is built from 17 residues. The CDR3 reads CASSITPAGASSYEQYF. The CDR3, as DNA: TGTGCCAGTAGTATAACCCCAGCGGGCGCAAGCTCCTACGAGCAGTACTTC.

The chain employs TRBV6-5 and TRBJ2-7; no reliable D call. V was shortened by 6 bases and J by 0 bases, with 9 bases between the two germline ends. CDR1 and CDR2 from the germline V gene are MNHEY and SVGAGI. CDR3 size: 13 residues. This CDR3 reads CASSWTISYEQYF. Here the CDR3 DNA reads TGTGCCAGCAGCTGGACGATCTCCTACGAGCAGTACTTC.

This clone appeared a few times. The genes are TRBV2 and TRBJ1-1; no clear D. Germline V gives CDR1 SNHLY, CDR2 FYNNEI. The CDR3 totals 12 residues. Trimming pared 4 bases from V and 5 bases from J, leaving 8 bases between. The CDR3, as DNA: TGTGCCAGCAGTGTCGTGGTTACTGAAGCTTTCTTT. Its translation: CASSVVVTEAFF.

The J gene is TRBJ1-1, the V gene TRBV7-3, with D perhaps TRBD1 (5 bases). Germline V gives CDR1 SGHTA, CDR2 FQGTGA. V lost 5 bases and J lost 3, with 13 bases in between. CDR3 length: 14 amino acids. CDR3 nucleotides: TGTGCCAGCAGCCGAGGGGTGGGGGACACTGAAGCTTTCTTT. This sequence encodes CASSRGVGDTEAFF. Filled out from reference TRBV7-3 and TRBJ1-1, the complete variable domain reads GAGVSQTPSNKVTEKGKYVELRCDPISGHTALYWYRQSLGQGPEFLIYFQGTGAADDSGLPNDRFFAVRPEGSVSTLKIQRTERGDSAVYLCASSRGVGDTEAFFGQGTRLTVV.

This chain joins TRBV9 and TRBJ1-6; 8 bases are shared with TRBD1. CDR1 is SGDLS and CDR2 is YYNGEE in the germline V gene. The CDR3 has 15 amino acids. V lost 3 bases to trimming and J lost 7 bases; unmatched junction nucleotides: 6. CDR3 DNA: TGTGCCAGCAGCGGGAGCAGGGGGCCGAATTCACCCCTCCACTTT. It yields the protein CASSGSRGPNSPLHF.

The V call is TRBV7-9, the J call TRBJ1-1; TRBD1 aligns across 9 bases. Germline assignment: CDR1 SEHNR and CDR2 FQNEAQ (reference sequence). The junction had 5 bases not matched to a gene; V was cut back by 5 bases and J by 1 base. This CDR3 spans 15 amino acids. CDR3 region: CASSPNRGRNTEAFF. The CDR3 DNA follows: TGTGCCAGCAGCCCGAACAGGGGGCGGAACACTGAAGCTTTCTTT.